This T cell receptor beta chain was captured in a study of early T cells in non-severe SARS-CoV-2 infection. Regarding the study as a whole: The VDJdb matching leaned toward anti-spike CD8 responses and overlooked private and CD4 specificities.

Per the germline V gene, CDR1 is DFQATT and CDR2 is SNEGSKA (reference sequence). The CDR3 is 16 residues long. V lost 6 bases, J lost 4 bases, and 14 bases stayed unmatched. A remark on this clonotype: Its antigen is unknown.

TCRdb reprocessed the 5' RACE reads with MiXCR, giving one entry per CDR3 protein. The table shows over 80,000 distinct CDR3 sequences, with around 15% occurring only once. This clonotype was obtained from an adult who was a healthcare worker with PCR-confirmed SARS-CoV-2 infection or an uninfected control (not recorded which). This rearrangement joins TRBV20-1 to TRBJ2-3; 9 positions match TRBD2. Sequenced sample: whole blood. CDR3 protein: CSATLESGGTSDTQYF. The CDR3 DNA is TGCAGTGCCACCCTGGAGAGCGGGGGGACGTCAGATACGCAGTATTTT.